A selection of T cell receptor beta chains follows, all from one sample in a study of beta chain features in type 1 diabetes. Data came from immunoSEQ multiplex PCR; TCRdb stores just in-frame clones and leaves some out. Among nearly 700,000 clones listed, roughly 12% were seen once. Sample: naive CD4+ T cells from blood. These receptors all come from a man aged 18 to 35 with type 1 diabetes. Both conserved end residues are part of each CDR3. The D gene is left open where the match is weak. The listing skips clone size in some rows; elsewhere it reads once, few, many or a size class.

>TRBJ1-1|TRBV11-3|-|-
TGTGCCAGCAGCTTACGACAGGTAGCCACTGAAGCTTTCTTT
CASSLRQVATEAFF
>TRBJ2-1|TRBV25-1|-|-
TGTGCCAGCAGTGGTCCCGTTTACAATGAGCAGTTCTTC
CASSGPVYNEQFF
>TRBJ1-2|TRBV15|-|-
TGTGCCACCAGCAGGAGGGGGGTTCCTGGCTACACCTTC
CATSRRGVPGYTF
>TRBJ2-1|TRBV9|-|TRBD2
TGTGCCAGCAGCGTAGGACTAGCGGGGGGAAGGGAGCAGTTCTTC
CASSVGLAGGREQFF
>TRBJ2-1|TRBV18|few|-
TGTGCCAGCTCACCCTTCTTGTACAATGAGCAGTTCTTC
CASSPFLYNEQFF
>TRBJ1-1|TRBV6-1|few|-
TGTGCCAGCAGTGACCCCCCAGTGGCTGACGGAGCTTTCTTT
CASSDPPVADGAFF
>TRBJ1-5|TRBV15|few|-
TGTGCCACCAGCAGAGATCACGGGGGCAATCAGCCCCAGCATTTT
CATSRDHGGNQPQHF
>TRBJ2-5|TRBV19|once|TRBD1
TGTGCCAGTAGCGGGGACAGGCGGGGAGAGACCCAGTACTTC
CASSGDRRGETQYF
>TRBJ2-7|TRBV7-2|few|-
TGTGCCAGCAGCCCCCTAGCGCTAAGCTCCTACGAGCAGTACTTC
CASSPLALSSYEQYF
>TRBJ1-2|TRBV30|-|-
TGTGCCTACCGTCCTGGGAATAGCTATGGCTACACCTTC
CAYRPGNSYGYTF
>TRBJ1-4|TRBV25-1|-|-
TGTGCCAGGAGGATGGGGGAACTGTTTTTT
CARRMGELFF
>TRBJ2-3|TRBV28|-|-
TGTGCCACCCATCTTACAGATACGCAGTATTTT
CATHLTDTQYF
>TRBJ1-5|TRBV6-5|-|-
TGTGCCAGCAGTTACTCGACTCGCAATCAGCCCCAGCATTTT
CASSYSTRNQPQHF
>TRBJ1-4|TRBV6-5|-|-
TGTGCCACTTCCCGGTGGAGGGAAGAAAAACTGTTTTTT
CATSRWREEKLFF
>TRBJ2-3|TRBV6-6|few|-
TGTGCCACCATGCCCGGGGCCATTAGCACAGATACGCAGTATTTT
CATMPGAISTDTQYF
>TRBJ2-5|TRBV5-1|few|-
TGCGCCAGCAGCTTGGCCCAGGGGTCTGCAGAGACCCAGTACTTC
CASSLAQGSAETQYF
>TRBJ2-2|TRBV11-2|few|TRBD1
TGTGCCAGCAGCTACAGGGGCACCGGGGAGCTGTTTTTT
CASSYRGTGELFF
>TRBJ2-5|TRBV7-9|few|-
TGTGCCAGCGGAAGGACTGTCCAAGAGACCCAGTACTTC
CASGRTVQETQYF
>TRBJ1-4|TRBV25-1|-|-
TGTGCCAGCAGTACCACAACTAATGAAAAACTGTTTTTT
CASSTTTNEKLFF
>TRBJ1-2|TRBV25-1|few|-
TGTGCCAGCAGCCCCGGTCTCGTTGGCTACACCTTC
CASSPGLVGYTF
>TRBJ1-2|TRBV30|few|-
TGTGCCTGGAGTTCGGCAGGGTATGGCTACACCTTC
CAWSSAGYGYTF
>TRBJ1-5|TRBV9|-|-
TGTGCCAGCAGCGTAGCTGGGGGCAATCAGCCCCAGCATTTT
CASSVAGGNQPQHF
>TRBJ1-5|TRBV4-1|-|TRBD1
TGCGCCAGCAGCCCAGGGACAGTTAGCAATCAGCCCCAGCATTTT
CASSPGTVSNQPQHF
>TRBJ2-2|TRBV19|-|-
TGTGCCAGTACTGACACCACCGGGGAGCTGTTTTTT
CASTDTTGELFF
>TRBJ1-6|TRBV6-5|-|-
TGTGCCAGCAGTTTTGGGGGTGATAATTCACCCCTCCACTTT
CASSFGGDNSPLHF
>TRBJ1-1|TRBV28|few|-
TGTGCCAGCAGGCGGGTTATCACTGAAGCTTTCTTT
CASRRVITEAFF
>TRBJ2-1|TRBV4-1|-|TRBD1
TGCGCCAGCAGCCAAGATCTCAGACAGGGTACGAATGAGCAGTTCTTC
CASSQDLRQGTNEQFF
>TRBJ1-4|TRBV10-3|-|TRBD1
TGTGCCACCACCCTGGACAGGGCTGAAAAACTGTTTTTT
CATTLDRAEKLFF
>TRBJ2-1|TRBV7-9|-|-
TGTGCCAGCAGTTACACGGCGTCTAGCACTGAGCAGTTCTTC
CASSYTASSTEQFF
>TRBJ1-3|TRBV2|few|-
TGTGCCAGCAGTGAAGCCCCCACCATATATTTT
CASSEAPTIYF
>TRBJ1-4|TRBV9|few|-
TGTGCCAGCAGCGTAGAGGGAGTTAGTGAAAAACTGTTTTTT
CASSVEGVSEKLFF
>TRBJ2-2|TRBV6-5|-|TRBD2
TGTGCCAGCAGTTACTCGGGGACTAGCGGGGCCGGGGAGCTGTTTTTT
CASSYSGTSGAGELFF
>TRBJ2-3|TRBV5-1|-|-
TGCGCCAGCAGCTTGGCCCTAGCCGGCACAGATACGCAGTATTTT
CASSLALAGTDTQYF
>TRBJ1-2|TRBV30|-|-
TGTGCCTGGAGCCCCGAAGGGAGCTATGGCTACACCTTC
CAWSPEGSYGYTF
>TRBJ2-3|TRBV6-5|few|TRBD1
TGTGCCAGCAGACTGGGACAGGGGGGCACAGATACGCAGTATTTT
CASRLGQGGTDTQYF
>TRBJ2-2|TRBV2|-|-
TGTGCCAGCAGTGAGGTCCCCGGGGGCACCGGGGAGCTGTTTTTT
CASSEVPGGTGELFF
>TRBJ2-5|TRBV7-7|few|-
TGTGCCAGCAGCTTAGCGGGGGGAGCCCAAGAGACCCAGTACTTC
CASSLAGGAQETQYF
>TRBJ2-7|TRBV10-3|-|TRBD1
TGTGCCATCAGCGGACAGGGGGCGGCCTACGAGCAGTACTTC
CAISGQGAAYEQYF
>TRBJ2-2|TRBV7-9|-|-
TGTGCCAGCAGCCCTTCTTGGGGCGGGGAGCTGTTTTTT
CASSPSWGGELFF
>TRBJ2-5|TRBV6-4|few|TRBD2
TGTGCCAGCTTGGGACTAGCGGGGGCACAAGAGACCCAGTACTTC
CASLGLAGAQETQYF
>TRBJ2-1|TRBV7-9|-|-
TGTGCCAGCAGCCCCCCGCCCGGGGACAACTCCTACAATGAGCAGTTCTTC
CASSPPPGDNSYNEQFF
>TRBJ1-5|TRBV6-5|-|-
TGTGCCAGCAGTTATCAGGGCGATCAGCCCCAGCATTTT
CASSYQGDQPQHF
>TRBJ2-3|TRBV25-1|few|-
TGTGCCAGCAGTCCTGGACAGATTTACACAGATACGCAGTATTTT
CASSPGQIYTDTQYF
>TRBJ1-6|TRBV7-9|-|TRBD1
TGTGCCAGCAGCTCCCACAGGGGACGGGGTCTGGGAGGATCACCCCTCCACTTT
CASSSHRGRGLGGSPLHF
>TRBJ2-3|TRBV7-6|-|-
TGTGCCAGCAGCTTAGGGGCCAACATGGGTGGCACAGATACGCAGTATTTT
CASSLGANMGGTDTQYF
>TRBJ2-5|TRBV6-5|few|TRBD1
TGTGCCAGCACCCCGAGAGGGGGCTCGGGAGAGACCCAGTACTTC
CASTPRGGSGETQYF